Listed below are T cell receptor beta chains from one sample, sequenced in a study of blood T cell repertoires in COVID-19. Libraries were prepared by immunoSEQ multiplex PCR; TCRdb keeps only in-frame clonotypes and omits some of them. The repertoire includes about 60,000 clones, about 70% of them detected once, and 40% to 60% sits in the top ten. Sequenced: peripheral blood. The receptor set was obtained from a woman older than 75 with acute or convalescent COVID-19. CDR3s include the opening cysteine and the closing phenylalanine or tryptophan. The order of the fields is D gene, CDR3 length, J gene, V gene, clone size, CDR3 DNA, CDR3 protein. A D gene is named only where the DNA matches it firmly. Some rows mark clone size as missing; the rest say once, few, many or name a class of expanded clone.

D gene: TRBD1; CDR3 length: 15; J gene: TRBJ1-1; V gene: TRBV19; clone size: -; CDR3 DNA: TGTGCCAGTAGTCCCGGACAGGGTCGCAACACTGAAGCTTTCTTT; CDR3 protein: CASSPGQGRNTEAFF
D gene: TRBD1; CDR3 length: 12; J gene: TRBJ2-5; V gene: TRBV7-2; clone size: -; CDR3 DNA: TGTGCCAGCAGAAACAGGGGTGAGACCCAGTACTTC; CDR3 protein: CASRNRGETQYF
D gene: -; CDR3 length: 14; J gene: TRBJ2-1; V gene: TRBV5-1; clone size: -; CDR3 DNA: TGCGCCAGCAGCAAGGGTGATAGCGTTCATGAGCAGTTCTTC; CDR3 protein: CASSKGDSVHEQFF
D gene: -; CDR3 length: 13; J gene: TRBJ2-5; V gene: TRBV27; clone size: -; CDR3 DNA: TGTGCCAGCAGTTTAGGGGCCTGGGAGACCCAGTACTTC; CDR3 protein: CASSLGAWETQYF
D gene: TRBD2; CDR3 length: 15; J gene: TRBJ2-1; V gene: TRBV30; clone size: -; CDR3 DNA: TGTGCCTGGAGTTTCCCGGGACTAGGGTACAATGAGCAGTTCTTC; CDR3 protein: CAWSFPGLGYNEQFF
D gene: TRBD1; CDR3 length: 13; J gene: TRBJ1-4; V gene: TRBV30; clone size: -; CDR3 DNA: TGTGCCCACCAGGGACAGGGATTTGAAAAACTGTTTTTT; CDR3 protein: CAHQGQGFEKLFF
D gene: TRBD2; CDR3 length: 14; J gene: TRBJ2-6; V gene: TRBV7-9; clone size: -; CDR3 DNA: TGTGCCAGCGGGGGGGGCTCTGGGGCCAACGTCCTGACTTTC; CDR3 protein: CASGGGSGANVLTF
D gene: -; CDR3 length: 13; J gene: TRBJ2-7; V gene: TRBV11-2; clone size: -; CDR3 DNA: TGTGCCAGCAGCTTATCGGGAGACTACGAGCAGTACTTC; CDR3 protein: CASSLSGDYEQYF
D gene: -; CDR3 length: 14; J gene: TRBJ2-7; V gene: TRBV15; clone size: -; CDR3 DNA: TGTGCCACCAGCAGGGCCAGGGGGGCCTACGAGCAGTACTTC; CDR3 protein: CATSRARGAYEQYF
D gene: TRBD1; CDR3 length: 15; J gene: TRBJ2-2; V gene: TRBV9; clone size: -; CDR3 DNA: TGTGCCAGCAGCGGGTACAGGGGCAGCACCGGGGAGCTGTTTTTT; CDR3 protein: CASSGYRGSTGELFF
D gene: -; CDR3 length: 15; J gene: TRBJ2-3; V gene: TRBV2; clone size: -; CDR3 DNA: TGTGCCAGCTCTTTTGACAGGTCAACCACAGATACGCAGTATTTT; CDR3 protein: CASSFDRSTTDTQYF
D gene: -; CDR3 length: 15; J gene: TRBJ2-1; V gene: TRBV6-1; clone size: -; CDR3 DNA: TGTGCCAGCAGTGAAGATGACAGGTCGGTGGATGAGCAGTTCTTC; CDR3 protein: CASSEDDRSVDEQFF
D gene: -; CDR3 length: 15; J gene: TRBJ2-1; V gene: TRBV7-6; clone size: once; CDR3 DNA: TGTGCCAGCAGCTCCCTGGACGGTGGGAGTAATGAGCAGTTCTTC; CDR3 protein: CASSSLDGGSNEQFF
D gene: TRBD1; CDR3 length: 15; J gene: TRBJ2-2; V gene: TRBV29-1; clone size: -; CDR3 DNA: TGCAGCGTTGGCGGGACAGGGGGCTGGACCGGGGAGCTGTTTTTT; CDR3 protein: CSVGGTGGWTGELFF